Listed below are T cell receptor beta chains from one sample, sequenced in a study of beta chain features in type 1 diabetes. The method was immunoSEQ multiplex PCR; TCRdb's version includes in-frame clones alone and lacks a portion of them. The profile shows fewer than 900,000 clones, roughly a sixth of them singletons. The material sequenced was naive CD4+ T cells from blood. These receptor sequences come from a woman in her late teens or twenties in good health. Both conserved end residues are trimmed from each CDR3. D genes are given only for firm matches.

V | length | D | CDR3
TRBV10-3 | 11 | TRBD1 | ATTPTGGYEQY
TRBV28 | 13 | TRBD2 | ASQSGRAGADTQY
TRBV7-2 | 13 | NA | ASSLSAGVGYGYT
TRBV19 | 12 | NA | ASLRHGGNQPQH
TRBV14 | 13 | NA | ASSQDRGLWTEAF
TRBV7-2 | 12 | NA | ASSSTESTDTQY
TRBV28 | 12 | TRBD2 | ASSPFTPGGEQY
TRBV6-6 | 11 | NA | ASSYYSAGELF
TRBV27 | 13 | NA | ASSLSGLSTDTQY
TRBV29-1 | 12 | NA | SVSGGRADTEAF
TRBV6-5 | 13 | NA | ASSYSSGGNQPQH
TRBV10-3 | 12 | NA | AISDRNRPYEQY
TRBV28 | 11 | NA | ASSLYMEYEQY
TRBV11-1 | 11 | NA | ASSPTGTLRKF
TRBV28 | 11 | NA | ASSFGGIDGYT
TRBV5-4 | 13 | NA | ASSLGGLMNTEAF
TRBV7-9 | 11 | TRBD1 | ASSWGQIYGYT
TRBV15 | 13 | NA | ATSRDRLGWDEQF
TRBV23-1 | 9 | NA | ASICGCEAF
TRBV10-3 | 10 | TRBD1 | AIGTGNQPQH
TRBV2 | 14 | NA | ASSEAGRWVNTEAF
TRBV16 | 12 | NA | ASSQLRGYQPQH
TRBV7-2 | 13 | NA | ASSLSQVYNEKLF
TRBV10-3 | 10 | NA | AISELEEEQF
TRBV11-2 | 14 | NA | ASSFLVGLTTDTQY
TRBV21-1 | 11 | NA | ASTPTAYNEQF
TRBV6-5 | 14 | TRBD2 | ASSYQLAGGGETQY
TRBV9 | 13 | TRBD2 | ASSVDSGRAGKQF
TRBV6-5 | 9 | TRBD1 | ASSDRDRQH
TRBV7-9 | 13 | TRBD2 | ASSFPSGYQETQY
TRBV5-1 | 10 | NA | ASSWDRETQY
TRBV28 | 12 | NA | ASSPYSPGNIQY
TRBV4-3 | 16 | NA | ASSQEIRGSDSTGELF
TRBV28 | 14 | TRBD1 | ASSPSGTGSLDTQY
TRBV15 | 16 | TRBD1 | ATSRGYRGQESSYEQY
TRBV19 | 14 | NA | ASSSPGRVAKNIQY
TRBV1 | 9 | NA | TSTGPPRKY
TRBV7-9 | 13 | NA | ASSPGGVLNQPQH
TRBV4-3 | 12 | TRBD2 | ASSRGLADYEQY
TRBV4-3 | 17 | TRBD2 | ASSQEAGVGVIAKNIQY
TRBV10-2 | 14 | NA | ASSPGEGSGANVLT
TRBV7-6 | 12 | TRBD2 | ASSLAGTSSEQY
TRBV9 | 14 | NA | ASSVGTGSASETQY
TRBV27 | 13 | NA | ASSLYKGRGDGYT
TRBV6-5 | 12 | NA | ASSPRGGGYEAF
TRBV28 | 15 | NA | ASSLGGASSGSDTQY
TRBV20-1 | 8 | NA | SRNNNEQF
TRBV5-4 | 15 | TRBD2 | ASSLVYPSGSYNEQF
TRBV10-3 | 12 | NA | AIRQPTTNEKLF
TRBV5-4 | 16 | TRBD2 | ASSLFTGVGLAEETQY
TRBV7-2 | 15 | NA | ASSRRGGGTTVGEQY